This note documents a single TCR beta chain sequence. Its matching antigen is unknown. V was pared by 1 base and J by 4 bases, with 6 bases of the junction left unmatched. The germline V gene encodes CDR1 LGHNA and CDR2 YSLEER. The CDR3 runs 18 residues. Regarding time point: longitudinal time-point 1 (baseline). A total of 2 million PBMCs stored at -80 degrees C provided the unsorted libraries. The data are from a study of neurological immune-mediated disorders. Findings and limits, study-wide: Falling below healthy controls, multiple sclerosis showed the least TCR clonal expansion, while HTLV-1-associated myelopathy showed the most.

In every sequencing run, more than 170 million TCR-beta sequences were generated from 15-18 subjects. Each CDR3 protein gets one entry after TCRdb re-called the 5' RACE reads with MiXCR. This sample has tens of thousands of distinct CDR3 sequences, with around 10% found just once. The TCR sequence derives from a male donor with HTLV-1-associated myelopathy (HAM/TSP). The V call is TRBV4-3, the J call TRBJ2-1, with 14 positions matching TRBD2. What was sequenced was PBMCs. CDR3 DNA sequence: TGCGCCAGCAGCCAAGTTGGACTAGCGGGGGGTTCGTACAATGAGCAGTTCTTC. Its protein is CASSQVGLAGGSYNEQFF.